This T cell receptor (beta chain) was obtained from a study of T and B cells in COVID-19 patients. TRB rearrangements were amplified by multiplex PCR with BIOMED2 TRB-A/B primers. TCRdb passed the multiplex PCR reads through MiXCR, listing each CDR3 protein once. The repertoire consists of about 22,000 distinct CDR3 sequences, with under 30% occurring once and the leading ten covering approximately 2.9%. V lost 5 bases and J lost 0; bases outside the gene matches: 7. There are 15 residues in the CDR3. This clonotype has more than one count but fewer than ten. From blood, about 220-500 ng of genomic DNA served as TRB template.

This TCR came from a human donor who had recovered from COVID-19. This rearrangement joins TRBV12-3 or TRBV12-4 to TRBJ2-7; 7 bases match TRBD2. Sequenced material: blood. The CDR3: CASSLSGESSYEQYF. CDR3 in DNA: TGTGCCAGCAGTCTGAGCGGGGAAAGCTCCTACGAGCAGTACTTC.